This passage covers 24 T cell receptor beta chains from one sample sequenced in a study of blood T cell repertoires in COVID-19. Profiled with immunoSEQ multiplex PCR; TCRdb holds only in-frame clones, not every one. The sample lists about 380,000 clones, around 87% occurring once. The specimen sequenced was PBMCs or T cells enriched from blood (not recorded which). These receptors were taken from a man aged 25-40 years who had recovered from COVID-19.

The gene calls are TRBV19 and TRBJ2-5; TRBD2 might be the D (5 bases). Germline assignment: CDR1 LNHDA and CDR2 SQIVND (reference sequence). The CDR3 sequence is 15 residues long. V lost 3 bases to trimming and J lost 0 bases, with 11 bases between them. The CDR3 region has the DNA TGTGCCAGTAGTATCGCGGGTGGAAACCAAGAGACCCAGTACTTC. It yields the protein CASSIAGGNQETQYF.

The chain recombines TRBV2 with TRBJ2-7; 9 bases align to TRBD1. Germline trimming cut 5 bases from V and 6 bases from J; bases unmatched to any gene: 11. Germline CDR1 is SNHLY and CDR2 is FYNNEI. The CDR3 totals 15 residues. This CDR3 is CASSSGTGMPIEQYF. In DNA form, the CDR3 reads TGTGCCAGCAGTTCCGGGACAGGGATGCCCATCGAGCAGTACTTC.

CDR3 protein: CASSSQGVNTEAFF. CDR3 DNA: TGCGCCAGCAGCTCGCAGGGTGTGAACACTGAAGCTTTCTTT. J is TRBJ1-1 and V is TRBV5-1; TRBD1 is a possible D gene (5 bases). This CDR3 is 14 amino acids long. Looked up from germline, CDR1 is SGHRS and CDR2 is YFSETQ. The V gene lost 3 bases and the J gene lost 0 bases, with 9 bases spanning the gap.

The chain couples TRBV29-1 to TRBJ1-1; no definite D call. Per germline, CDR1 SQVTM and CDR2 ANQGSEA. The CDR3 has 12 amino acids. The V gene lost 4 bases and the J gene lost 8 bases, with 14 bases spanning the gap. CDR3 sequence (DNA): TGCAGCGTTGGGGGAGTTCCCCGAGAAGCTTTCTTT. This codes for CSVGGVPREAFF.

The V call is TRBV5-1, the J call TRBJ2-7; the D gene is possibly TRBD1 (6 bases). Looked up from germline, CDR1 is SGHRS and CDR2 is YFSETQ. CDR3 length: 14 residues. The V and J ends lost 4 bases and 1 base respectively, with 12 bases between them. The CDR3 nucleotides are TGCGCCAGCAGCACAATGACAGGTTCCTACGAGCAGTACTTC. Encoded protein: CASSTMTGSYEQYF.

The chain employs TRBV3-1 (or the pseudogene TRBV3-2) and TRBJ1-4; 10 bases align to TRBD1. The CDR3 covers 17 residues. J was trimmed by 3 bases and V by 4 bases; bases with no gene match: 8. The germline gives CDR1 LGHDT, CDR2 YNNKEL (reference sequence). The CDR3 DNA reads TGTGCCAGCAGCCTCCCGGGACAGGGGACTTCTAATGAAAAACTGTTTTTT. Translating it yields CASSLPGQGTSNEKLFF.

V and J are TRBV19 and TRBJ1-1; 8 bases align to TRBD1. CDR1 is LNHDA, CDR2 SQIVND, per germline (reference sequence). The junction had 8 bases not matched to a gene; V was cut back by 3 bases and J by 8 bases. This CDR3 comprises 14 residues. CDR3: CASSIREGTGEAFF. The CDR3 DNA is TGTGCCAGTAGTATTCGAGAGGGGACAGGAGAAGCTTTCTTT.

This chain connects TRBV10-3 to TRBJ1-5; D is unresolved. Trimming pared 7 bases from V and 5 bases from J, leaving 9 bases between. The CDR3 has 12 amino acids. Germline CDR1 reads ENHRY; CDR2 reads SYGVKD. Here the CDR3 reads CAIKEADQPQHF. CDR3 nucleotide sequence: TGTGCCATCAAAGAGGCGGATCAGCCCCAGCATTTT.

The V gene is TRBV19, the J gene TRBJ1-1; no definite D call. With 5 bases removed from V and 3 bases from J, the gap between germline ends came to 10 bases. There are 13 residues in the CDR3. Germline V CDR1 and CDR2: LNHDA, SQIVND (reference sequence). CDR3 nucleotide sequence: TGTGCCAGTAGTGGTGGGCTCTACACTGAAGCTTTCTTT. Protein product: CASSGGLYTEAFF.

This clone was observed at least ten times. The chain employs TRBV4-2 and TRBJ2-1; D is ambiguous. Germline V gene sequence: CDR1 LGHNA, CDR2 YNFKEQ. Trimming pared 1 base from V and 9 bases from J, leaving 7 bases between. The CDR3 contains 12 residues. As DNA, the CDR3 is TGTGCCAGCAGCCAAGGTACGGGTGAGCAGTTCTTC. It codes for CASSQGTGEQFF.

V gene TRBV6-5 combines with J gene TRBJ2-7; TRBD2 aligns across 11 bases. CDR3 length equals 14 residues. The ends lost 7 bases at V and 2 bases at J; junction bases unmatched: 4. CDR1 is MNHEY and CDR2 is SVGAGI in the germline V gene. CDR3 region: CASILAGATYEQYF. In nucleotides, the CDR3 is TGTGCCAGCATACTAGCGGGGGCTACCTACGAGCAGTACTTC.

This sequence joins TRBV7-9 and TRBJ1-2, with D maybe TRBD1 (6 bases). The CDR3 contains 14 residues. V lost 4 bases, J lost 4 bases, and 13 bases lay in between. Germline CDR1 SEHNR, CDR2 FQNEAQ (reference sequence). DNA for the CDR3: TGTGCCAGCAGCTATCAGGGGAAGGGCTATGGCTACACCTTC. Its protein product is CASSYQGKGYGYTF. The entire variable domain, with the rest obtained from reference TRBV7-9 and TRBJ1-2, is as follows: DTGVSQNPRHKITKRGQNVTFRCDPISEHNRLYWYRQTLGQGPEFLTYFQNEAQLEKSRLLSDRFSAERPKGSFSTLEIQRTEQGDSAMYLCASSYQGKGYGYTFGSGTRLTVV.

The J gene is TRBJ1-2, the V gene TRBV12-3 or TRBV12-4, with 7 bases that match TRBD1. CDR3 length: 13 residues. Trimming removed 10 bases from V and 2 bases from J; junction bases left unmatched: 7. The CDR3 loop is CAINDRENYGYTF. CDR3 sequence (DNA): TGTGCCATTAATGACAGGGAGAACTATGGCTACACCTTC.

This clone was counted once. The chain combines TRBV6-1 with TRBJ1-3; D call uncertain. V lost 3 bases and J 0 bases, leaving 6 bases between the germline ends. Per germline, CDR1 MNHNS and CDR2 SASEGT. The CDR3 has 14 residues. This CDR3 is CASSDPFSGNTIYF. CDR3 nucleotide sequence: TGTGCCAGCAGTGACCCCTTCTCTGGAAACACCATATATTTT.

Comment on this clone: This specimen includes other DNA sequences encoding the same CDR3. The chain uses TRBV9 and TRBJ2-3; 8 nucleotides agree with TRBD2. The germline CDR1 and CDR2 sequences are SGDLS and YYNGEE. V lost 1 base, J lost 3 bases, and 4 bases stayed unmatched. The CDR3 totals 15 residues. The CDR3 DNA is TGTGCCAGCAGCGTAAGCGGGGGCCGGACAGATACGCAGTATTTT. It encodes CASSVSGGRTDTQYF.

This clone was detected only once. This chain connects TRBV14 to TRBJ2-7; 7 nucleotides align to TRBD1. This CDR3 contains 17 residues. Germline V gene data show CDR1 as SGHDN and CDR2 as FVKESK. J gave up 6 bases and V 1 base, and 15 bases lay outside the gene matches. CDR3 loop: CASSQGSSWQGVVEQYF. The CDR3 DNA sequence: TGTGCCAGCAGCCAAGGGTCCTCTTGGCAGGGGGTTGTCGAGCAGTACTTC.

The chain recombines TRBV7-2 with TRBJ2-3; D is unclear. There are 14 residues in the CDR3. V was trimmed by 1 base and J by 5 bases, leaving 10 bases between them. The germline gives CDR1 SGHTA, CDR2 FQGNSA. The CDR3 loop is CASSLGEVRDTQYF. The CDR3 coding sequence is TGTGCCAGCAGCTTAGGCGAGGTCAGAGATACGCAGTATTTT.

This chain links TRBV2 with TRBJ1-2; weak D call: TRBD1 (6 bases). The germline V and J ends were trimmed by 4 bases and 7 bases, with 16 bases remaining between them. The CDR3 consists of 14 residues. CDR1 is SNHLY, CDR2 FYNNEI, per germline. The CDR3, as DNA: TGTGCCAGCAGTGTGGGGGGGCGGACAAGTGGCTACACCTTC. Amino acid sequence: CASSVGGRTSGYTF.

The CDR3 sequence is CASTEDPGAYNEQFF. In DNA form, the CDR3 reads TGTGCCAGCACCGAAGACCCAGGGGCCTACAATGAGCAGTTCTTC. The rearrangement links TRBV6-5 to TRBJ2-1; TRBD1 is a possible D gene (6 bases). Trimming removed 7 bases from V and 2 bases from J, with 15 bases in between. This CDR3 is 15 amino acids long. Germline CDR1 is MNHEY and CDR2 is SVGAGI.

The chain couples TRBV5-1 to TRBJ1-5, with D possibly TRBD1 on 5 matching bases. The CDR3 consists of 14 residues. Trimming took 0 bases from V and 2 from J, leaving 6 bases between them. Germline V lookup: CDR1 SGHRS, CDR2 YFSETQ. The CDR3 DNA reads as TGCGCCAGCAGCTTGGAACAGGGCAATCAGCCCCAGCATTTT. Protein product: CASSLEQGNQPQHF.

The J gene is TRBJ2-6, the V gene TRBV11-3; D is perhaps TRBD1 (6 bases). The CDR3 consists of 15 residues. With 3 bases removed from V and 4 bases from J, the gap between germline ends came to 10 bases. Germline V gene data show CDR1 as SGHNT and CDR2 as YENEEA. The CDR3 reads CASSLSGTGANVLTF. The CDR3 DNA reads as TGTGCCAGCAGCTTGTCCGGGACAGGGGCCAACGTCCTGACTTTC.

The genes are TRBV3-1 (or the pseudogene TRBV3-2) and TRBJ2-2, with D unresolved. V lost 4 bases and J lost 4, with 13 bases in between. Germline-derived CDR1 and CDR2 are LGHDT and YNNKEL (reference sequence). The CDR3 sequence is 15 residues long. Written as DNA, the CDR3 is TGTGCCAGCAGCCGAGAAAGGCGACTCACCGGGGAGCTGTTTTTT. This encodes CASSRERRLTGELFF.

The chain is built from TRBV11-2 and TRBJ1-2; D remains ambiguous. From germline, CDR1 is SGHAT and CDR2 FQNNGV. V gave up 5 bases and J gave up 4 bases, with 8 bases separating them. The length of the CDR3 is 12 residues. DNA for the CDR3: TGTGCCAGCAGCGCTACTTCCTATGGCTACACCTTC. Its protein is CASSATSYGYTF.

The J gene is TRBJ2-5, the V gene TRBV5-1; D possibly corresponds to TRBD2 (5 bases). In germline, CDR1 is SGHRS, CDR2 YFSETQ. V lost 0 bases and J lost 5, with 11 bases in between. The CDR3 loop spans 14 amino acids. The CDR3 coding sequence is TGCGCCAGCAGCTTGGCCGAAAGGGAGGAGACCCAGTACTTC. It codes for CASSLAEREETQYF.